This entry features one TCR beta chain sequence. The record originates from a study of technical replicates of blood from a few donors. The data were produced by immunoSEQ multiplex PCR, yet TCRdb's version contains in-frame clones alone and is incomplete. The top ten hold about 0.35% of the sample, which has around 97,000 clones, about 96% seen once. Between the trimmed V and J ends, which lost 4 bases and 3 bases, there was a span of 13 bases. This CDR3 has 15 amino acids. In germline, CDR1 is LNHDA, CDR2 SQIVND (reference sequence). The sequencing sample was made of T cells isolated from PBMCs. The origin of this receptor is a human donor in good health. The rearrangement links TRBV19 to TRBJ2-1, with D possibly TRBD2 on 5 matching bases. CDR3 amino acids: CASSTQAGIYNEQFF. CDR3 nucleotides: TGTGCCAGTAGTACCCAAGCCGGGATCTACAATGAGCAGTTCTTC.